These 20 T cell receptor beta chains came from one sample sequenced in a study of shared clonotypes between healthy human individuals. The table came from immunoSEQ multiplex PCR; TCRdb's copy has only in-frame clones and leaves some out. The sample lists some 480,000 clones, around 80% occurring once. The sequenced material came from PBMCs. These receptors were obtained from a middle-aged woman in good health. Some clones in this sample may be carry-over from other donors' samples.

The V and J genes are TRBV5-1 and TRBJ2-3; 7 bases line up with TRBD2. The CDR3 is made up of 17 amino acids. The ends lost 0 bases at V and 3 bases at J; junction bases unmatched: 10. Germline CDR1 and CDR2: SGHRS and YFSETQ. For the CDR3, the DNA is TGCGCCAGCAGCTTGGGGGGAGGGCGGATGAGTACAGATACGCAGTATTTT. It codes for CASSLGGGRMSTDTQYF. Looking up the rest from reference TRBV5-1 and TRBJ2-3 gives the full variable domain: KAGVTQTPRYLIKTRGQQVTLSCSPISGHRSVSWYQQTPGQGLQFLFEYFSETQRNKGNFPGRFSGRQFSNSRSEMNVSTLELGDSALYLCASSLGGGRMSTDTQYFGPGTRLTVL.

The rearrangement joins TRBV7-9 to TRBJ1-3; D is unresolved. V lost 2 bases, J lost 3 bases, and 8 bases lay in between. Germline lookup yields CDR1 SEHNR and CDR2 FQNEAQ (reference sequence). The CDR3 consists of 14 residues. Written as DNA, the CDR3 is TGTGCCAGCAGCTTAACCCGTAGTGGAAACACCATATATTTT. It specifies CASSLTRSGNTIYF.

The chain employs TRBV18 and TRBJ2-3; the D is unclear. CDR3 length: 16 amino acids. Looked up from germline, CDR1 is KGHSH and CDR2 is LQKENI. Trimming removed 3 bases at V and 0 bases at J, with 13 bases between. In nucleotides, the CDR3 is TGTGCCAGCTCACCGAGCACTACTCGTAGCACAGATACGCAGTATTTT. Translation gives CASSPSTTRSTDTQYF. Full variable domain (rest looked up from reference TRBV18 and TRBJ2-3): NAGVMQNPRHLVRRRGQEARLRCSPMKGHSHVYWYRQLPEEGLKFMVYLQKENIIDESGMPKERFSAEFPKEGPSILRIQQVVRGDSAAYFCASSPSTTRSTDTQYFGPGTRLTVL.

The V gene is TRBV6-1, the J gene TRBJ1-5, with no clear D. V was pared by 3 bases and J by 3 bases, with 3 bases between. This CDR3 is 12 amino acids long. Per germline, CDR1 MNHNS and CDR2 SASEGT. The CDR3: CASSDPNQPQHF. The CDR3 coding sequence is TGTGCCAGCAGTGACCCCAATCAGCCCCAGCATTTT.

The genes are TRBV28 and TRBJ1-2, with D tentatively TRBD1 (6 bases). V shed 6 bases and J shed 1 base, with 15 bases lying between them. CDR3 length: 15 amino acids. Germline V gives CDR1 MDHEN, CDR2 SYDVKM. CDR3 in amino acids: CASSRTLGGNYGYTF. For the CDR3, the DNA is TGTGCCAGCAGCCGTACTCTAGGGGGTAACTATGGCTACACCTTC.

V is TRBV28 and J is TRBJ2-5; TRBD2 agrees at 11 bases. The CDR3 totals 15 residues. Trimming cost V 6 bases and J 4 bases; bases outside gene matches: 7. The germline CDR1 and CDR2 sequences are MDHEN and SYDVKM. The CDR3 loop is CASSSSGRAGETQYF. The DNA of the CDR3 is TGTGCCAGCAGCAGTAGCGGGAGGGCCGGAGAGACCCAGTACTTC. Complete variable domain (other parts from reference TRBV28 and TRBJ2-5): DVKVTQSSRYLVKRTGEKVFLECVQDMDHENMFWYRQDPGLGLRLIYFSYDVKMKEKGDIPEGYSVSREKKERFSLILESASTNQTSMYLCASSSSGRAGETQYFGPGTRLLVL.

CDR3 sequence (DNA): TGTGCCATCGGAACAGATACGCAGTATTTT. Amino acids: CAIGTDTQYF. V usage is TRBV10-3 and J usage is TRBJ2-3; D remains unclear. The V end was cut by 8 bases, the J end by 3 bases, with 3 bases between. The CDR3 is made up of 10 amino acids. Germline CDR1 ENHRY, CDR2 SYGVKD.

The chain combines TRBV7-2 with TRBJ1-1; D is ambiguous. CDR1 and CDR2 (germline): SGHTA, FQGNSA. Trimming shortened V by 0 bases and J by 4 bases, and 21 bases separated the two germline ends. The CDR3 sequence is 18 residues long. As DNA, the CDR3 is TGTGCCAGCAGCTTAGCGCGGGTTTGGGAGTGGGTGGGCACTGAAGCTTTCTTT. Its protein is CASSLARVWEWVGTEAFF.

V usage is TRBV12-5 and J usage is TRBJ1-2; tentative D call: TRBD1 (6 bases). The CDR3 has 18 residues. Germline V lookup: CDR1 LGHNT, CDR2 FRNRAP. V lost 1 base and J lost 0, with 18 bases in between. This chain's CDR3 is CASGLATLGGPSNYGYTF. The CDR3 DNA sequence: TGTGCTAGTGGTTTGGCCACGTTAGGGGGTCCCTCTAACTATGGCTACACCTTC.

CDR3 amino acids: CASSTIDRDFQPQHF. The CDR3 region has the DNA TGTGCCAGCAGCACAATCGACAGGGATTTCCAGCCCCAGCATTTT. The rearrangement joins TRBV28 to TRBJ1-5, with 7 bases fitting TRBD1. The V gene end was trimmed by 6 bases and the J gene end by 7 bases; junction bases not matched to a gene: 12. The germline V gene has CDR1 MDHEN and CDR2 SYDVKM. CDR3 length: 15 residues.

The rearrangement uses TRBV2 and TRBJ2-6; a possible D gene is TRBD1 (6 bases). Germline CDR1 and CDR2: SNHLY and FYNNEI. CDR3 size: 19 residues. V gave up 5 bases and J gave up 2 bases, with 22 bases separating them. The CDR3 region has the DNA TGTGCCAGCAGTAATATGGGTACAGGGTATCGTACTGGGGCCAACGTCCTGACTTTC. This sequence encodes CASSNMGTGYRTGANVLTF.

V and J are TRBV6-6 and TRBJ2-7; D possibly corresponds to TRBD2 (6 bases). CDR1 is MNHNY and CDR2 is SVGAGI in the germline V gene (reference sequence). The CDR3 is made up of 14 amino acids. With 7 bases removed from V and 0 bases from J, the gap between germline ends came to 13 bases. The CDR3: CASTLADSSYEQYF. The DNA for the CDR3 is TGTGCCAGCACCTTAGCGGATAGCTCCTACGAGCAGTACTTC.

This clone is a singleton in its sample. The chain links TRBV4-1 to TRBJ1-5; D may be TRBD1 (6 bases). The germline CDR1 and CDR2 sequences are MGHRA and YSYEKL. Deletions cut 0 bases from V and 7 bases from J, with 13 bases between. The CDR3 sequence is 15 residues long. Here the CDR3 DNA reads TGCGCCAGCAGCCAAGATGCCCGTGGGGGCCAGCCCCAGCATTTT. Amino acids: CASSQDARGGQPQHF.

The chain joins TRBV10-2 to TRBJ1-5; D unresolved. Trimming stripped 4 bases from V and 2 bases from J, with 6 bases between. This CDR3 has 13 residues. Per the germline V gene, CDR1 is WSHSY and CDR2 is SAAADI. The CDR3 sequence is CASSGQGNQPQHF. DNA for the CDR3: TGCGCCAGCAGTGGGCAGGGCAATCAGCCCCAGCATTTT.

J is TRBJ2-1 and V is TRBV28; D is unresolved. CDR3 length equals 12 residues. The germline V gene encodes CDR1 MDHEN and CDR2 SYDVKM. The V gene lost 5 bases and the J gene lost 6 bases, with 8 bases spanning the gap. The CDR3 region is CASSNFGNEQFF. CDR3 bases: TGTGCCAGCAGTAACTTCGGCAATGAGCAGTTCTTC.

The J gene is TRBJ2-7, the V gene TRBV19; D may be TRBD1 or TRBD2 (5 bases each). The CDR3 loop spans 14 amino acids. Germline values: CDR1 LNHDA, CDR2 SQIVND (reference sequence). V lost 4 bases and J lost 1, with 11 bases in between. The CDR3 bases are TGTGCCAGTAGTAGGGGCGGCGGGTCCTACGAGCAGTACTTC. It specifies CASSRGGGSYEQYF.

This clone was seen once. The chain combines TRBV4-2 with TRBJ2-7, with D possibly being TRBD1 (6 bases). Germline V gene data show CDR1 as LGHNA and CDR2 as YNFKEQ. The CDR3 runs to 16 residues. V lost 1 base to trimming and J lost 0 bases, with 13 bases between them. CDR3 sequence (DNA): TGTGCCAGCAGCCAAGGGAGTGGGACACCCTCCTACGAGCAGTACTTC. Amino acid sequence: CASSQGSGTPSYEQYF.

This clone has a handful of counts. The V call is TRBV5-1, the J call TRBJ2-7; unclear D gene. Germline assignment: CDR1 SGHRS and CDR2 YFSETQ. V lost 1 base to trimming and J lost 3 bases, with 11 bases between them. The CDR3 sequence is 14 residues long. The DNA for the CDR3 is TGCGCCAGCAGCTTGTCCGGATCAATCTACGAGCAGTACTTC. The encoded protein is CASSLSGSIYEQYF.

J is TRBJ2-2 and V is TRBV2; D unclear. CDR1 SNHLY and CDR2 FYNNEI come from the germline V gene. The CDR3 totals 14 residues. V lost 0 bases and J lost 3, with 5 bases in between. The CDR3 DNA is TGTGCCAGCAGTGAAGCGCCCTACACCGGGGAGCTGTTTTTT. Translation gives CASSEAPYTGELFF.

About this clone: Only one base separates this from a far larger clonotype, so it likely reflects a read error. Other DNA sequences from this sample encode an identical CDR3 as well. The V and J genes are TRBV6-4 and TRBJ2-1; either TRBD1 or TRBD2 may fit D (5 bases each). Germline CDR1 MRHNA, CDR2 SNTAGT. There are 13 residues in the CDR3. CDR3 DNA: TGCGCCAGCAGTGACGGGGCAAACAATGAGCAGTTCTTC. Protein: CASSDGANNEQFF.